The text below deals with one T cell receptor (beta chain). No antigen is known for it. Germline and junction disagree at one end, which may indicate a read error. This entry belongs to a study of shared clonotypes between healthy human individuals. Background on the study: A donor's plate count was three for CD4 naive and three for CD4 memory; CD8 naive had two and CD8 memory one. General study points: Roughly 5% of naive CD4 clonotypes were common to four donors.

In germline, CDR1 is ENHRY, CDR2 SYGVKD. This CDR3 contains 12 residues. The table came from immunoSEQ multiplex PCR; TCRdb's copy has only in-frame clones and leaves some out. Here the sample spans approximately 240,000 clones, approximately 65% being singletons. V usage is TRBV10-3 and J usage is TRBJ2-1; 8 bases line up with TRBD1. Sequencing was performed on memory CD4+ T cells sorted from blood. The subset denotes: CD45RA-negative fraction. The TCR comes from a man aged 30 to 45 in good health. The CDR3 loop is CAVRGPYNEQFF. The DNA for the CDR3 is TGTGCCGTCAGGGGGCCTTACAATGAGCAGTTCTTC.